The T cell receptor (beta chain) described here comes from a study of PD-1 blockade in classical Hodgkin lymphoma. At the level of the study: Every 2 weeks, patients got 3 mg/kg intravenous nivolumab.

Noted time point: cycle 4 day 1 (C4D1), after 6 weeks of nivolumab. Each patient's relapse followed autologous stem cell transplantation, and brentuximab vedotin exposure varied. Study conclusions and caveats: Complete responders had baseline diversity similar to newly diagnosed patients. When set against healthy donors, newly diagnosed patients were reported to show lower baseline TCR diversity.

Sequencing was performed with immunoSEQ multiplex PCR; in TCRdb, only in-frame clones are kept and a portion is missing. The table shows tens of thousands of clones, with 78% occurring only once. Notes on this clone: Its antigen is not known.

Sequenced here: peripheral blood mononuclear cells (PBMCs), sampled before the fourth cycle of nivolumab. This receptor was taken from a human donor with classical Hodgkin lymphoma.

In DNA form, the CDR3 reads TGTGCCAGCGCTAGAACGGGTGAACAGCCCCAGCATTTT. It yields the protein CASARTGEQPQHF. The chain recombines TRBV5-6 with TRBJ1-5, with D uncertain. Germline V gene sequence: CDR1 SGHDT, CDR2 YYEEEE. V lost 7 bases to trimming and J lost 7 bases, with 15 bases between them. This CDR3 is 13 amino acids long.